These T cell receptor beta chains were read from a single sample in a study of CD4 T cells in relation to SARS-CoV-2 and coronaviruses. Some clones are missing from TCRdb's copy, which holds only in-frame ones; the method was immunoSEQ multiplex PCR. This sample has some 29,000 clones, with around 76% found just once. No antigens are known for them. Material for sequencing was CD4+ T cells from PBMCs, cultured in vitro. The receptor set was obtained from a human donor in good health. CDR3s include the opening cysteine and the closing phenylalanine or tryptophan.

>TRBV7-3|TRBJ2-2
CASSSGPTGELFF
>TRBV4-3|TRBJ2-1
CASSPAGRQYNEQFF
>TRBV6-6|TRBJ2-5
CASSPGRGVQETQYF
>TRBV2|TRBJ1-2
CASKSGQLTYGYTF
>TRBV6-2/TRBV6-3|TRBJ2-3
CASSNLRQGKDTQYF
>TRBV7-3|TRBJ2-2
CASSPSLSGSLTGELFF
>TRBV7-9|TRBJ2-5
CASSLVGQGMKTQYF
>TRBV7-9|TRBJ1-1
CASSNTMNTEAFF
>TRBV7-2|TRBJ2-2
CASRQTSGGSDTGELFF
>TRBV4-3|TRBJ1-1
CASSLQGNTEAFF
>TRBV7-2|TRBJ2-6
CASSPDGGSGANVLTF
>TRBV7-7|TRBJ1-3
CASSLGRRDSGNTIYF
>TRBV6-5|TRBJ1-2
CASSGQSYGYTF
>TRBV2|TRBJ1-1
CASSEASLGF
>TRBV7-9|TRBJ2-3
CASSFSSDTQYF
>TRBV7-9|TRBJ1-2
CASSSPGFNYGYTF
>TRBV6-5|TRBJ2-1
CAVELVFFQFF
>TRBV27|TRBJ1-6
CASSLYQGARSPLHF
>TRBV28|TRBJ1-1
CASSLEQGARTEAFF
>TRBV4-2|TRBJ2-2
CASSQGRQSTGELFF
>TRBV5-8|TRBJ2-5
CASSLGTQVLLETQYF
>TRBV6-2/TRBV6-3|TRBJ1-1
CASSGQVLNTEAFF
>TRBV19|TRBJ2-5
CASSYQSSARETQYF
>TRBV6-5|TRBJ2-5
CASSYGTARETQYF
>TRBV6-5|TRBJ2-2
CASSRQGSNTGELFF
>TRBV7-9|TRBJ2-7
CASSSLGGQGMDEQYF
>TRBV6-5|TRBJ2-1
CASSQLSSYNEQFF
>TRBV12-3/TRBV12-4|TRBJ1-1
CASSLALQARPFF
>TRBV5-6|TRBJ2-6
CASSLVVSGANVLTF
>TRBV7-2|TRBJ1-6
CASSSRDRGSPLHF
>TRBV5-4|TRBJ2-3
CASSLGLREDTQYF
>TRBV5-1|TRBJ2-3
CASSLGTSGTTDTQYF
>TRBV10-2|TRBJ1-1
CASSESYTGREAFF
>TRBV3-1/TRBV3-2|TRBJ2-1
CASSPYKGEQFF
>TRBV2|TRBJ1-1
CASSPRTGNTEAFF
>TRBV18|TRBJ2-1
CASSPYGTGVNNEQFF
>TRBV14|TRBJ1-2
CASSQPGDVSGYTF
>TRBV20-1|TRBJ1-1
CSASGAGQNTEAFF
>TRBV10-3|TRBJ2-7
CAINPGQGRKGSYEQYF
>TRBV29-1|TRBJ2-3
CSARMGDADTQYF
>TRBV5-1|TRBJ2-2
CASRRQMNTGELFF
>TRBV18|TRBJ2-1
CASSPPNRGNEQFF
>TRBV6-5|TRBJ1-2
CASTSRDTLNYGYTF
>TRBV3-1/TRBV3-2|TRBJ2-1
CASSQGGRVSTEQFF
>TRBV7-8|TRBJ2-1
CASSPRRGGQFSEQFF
>TRBV7-2|TRBJ1-2
CASSGGVYGYTF
>TRBV19|TRBJ2-1
CASSIRFDEQFF
>TRBV6-1|TRBJ1-4
CASSEVEPGWATNEKLFF
>TRBV7-8|TRBJ2-3
CASSLRDPKGQYF
>TRBV9|TRBJ2-1
CASSVGLAGGGYEQFF
>TRBV6-2/TRBV6-3|TRBJ2-5
CASSQPTSGRAGETQYF
>TRBV18|TRBJ2-7
CASSPRVDEQYF